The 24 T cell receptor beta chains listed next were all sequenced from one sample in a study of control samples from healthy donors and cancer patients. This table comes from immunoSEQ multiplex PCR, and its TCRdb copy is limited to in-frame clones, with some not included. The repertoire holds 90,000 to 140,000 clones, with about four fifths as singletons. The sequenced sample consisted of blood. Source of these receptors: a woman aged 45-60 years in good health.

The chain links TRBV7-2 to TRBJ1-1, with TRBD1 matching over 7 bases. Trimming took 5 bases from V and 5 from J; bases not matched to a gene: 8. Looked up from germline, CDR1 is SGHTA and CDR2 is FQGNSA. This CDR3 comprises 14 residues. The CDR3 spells CASSIRGRGTEAFF. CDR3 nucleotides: TGTGCCAGCAGCATCAGGGGGAGAGGAACTGAAGCTTTCTTT.

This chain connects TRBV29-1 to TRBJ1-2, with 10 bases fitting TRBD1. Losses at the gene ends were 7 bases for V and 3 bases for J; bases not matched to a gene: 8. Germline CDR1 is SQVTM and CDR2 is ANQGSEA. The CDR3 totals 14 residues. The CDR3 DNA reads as TGCAGCGCCACTGGACAGGGGGACGACTATGGCTACACCTTC. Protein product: CSATGQGDDYGYTF.

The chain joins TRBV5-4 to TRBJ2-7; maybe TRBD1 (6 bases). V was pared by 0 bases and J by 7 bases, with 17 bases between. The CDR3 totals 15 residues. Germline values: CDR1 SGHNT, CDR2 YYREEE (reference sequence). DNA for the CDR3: TGTGCCAGCAGCTTGGCCTCTACAGGTGGACAGGAGCAGTACTTC. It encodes CASSLASTGGQEQYF. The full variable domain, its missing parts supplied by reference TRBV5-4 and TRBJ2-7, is ETGVTQSPTHLIKTRGQQVTLRCSSQSGHNTVSWYQQALGQGPQFIFQYYREEENGRGNFPPRFSGLQFPNYSSELNVNALELDDSALYLCASSLASTGGQEQYFGPGTRLTVT.

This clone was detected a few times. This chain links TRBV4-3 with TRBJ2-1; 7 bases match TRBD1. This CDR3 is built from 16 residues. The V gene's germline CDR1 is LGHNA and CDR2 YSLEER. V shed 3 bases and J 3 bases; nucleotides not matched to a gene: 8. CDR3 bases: TGCGCCAGCAGCCATTTACGGACAGGATTCTACAATGAGCAGTTCTTC. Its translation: CASSHLRTGFYNEQFF.

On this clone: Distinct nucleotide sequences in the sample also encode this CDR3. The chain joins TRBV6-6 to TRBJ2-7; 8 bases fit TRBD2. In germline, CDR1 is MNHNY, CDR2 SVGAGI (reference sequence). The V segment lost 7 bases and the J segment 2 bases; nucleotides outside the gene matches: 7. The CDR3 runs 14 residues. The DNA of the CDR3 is TGTGCCAGCACCCTTAGCGGGAATACCTACGAGCAGTACTTC. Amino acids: CASTLSGNTYEQYF.

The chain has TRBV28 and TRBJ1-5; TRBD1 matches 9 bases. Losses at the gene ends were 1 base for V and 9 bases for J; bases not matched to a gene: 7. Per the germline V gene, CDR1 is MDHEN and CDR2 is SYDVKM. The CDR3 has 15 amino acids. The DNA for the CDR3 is TGTGCCAGCAGTTTATCGCGGACAGGGGATCTGCCCCAGCATTTT. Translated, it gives CASSLSRTGDLPQHF. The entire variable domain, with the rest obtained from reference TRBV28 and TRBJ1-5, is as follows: DVKVTQSSRYLVKRTGEKVFLECVQDMDHENMFWYRQDPGLGLRLIYFSYDVKMKEKGDIPEGYSVSREKKERFSLILESASTNQTSMYLCASSLSRTGDLPQHFGDGTRLSIL.

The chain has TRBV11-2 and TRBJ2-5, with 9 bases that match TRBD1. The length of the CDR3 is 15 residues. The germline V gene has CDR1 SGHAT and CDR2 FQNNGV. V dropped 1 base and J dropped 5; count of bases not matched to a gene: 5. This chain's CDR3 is CASSLATGGGETQYF. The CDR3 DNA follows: TGTGCCAGCAGCTTAGCTACAGGGGGCGGGGAGACCCAGTACTTC.

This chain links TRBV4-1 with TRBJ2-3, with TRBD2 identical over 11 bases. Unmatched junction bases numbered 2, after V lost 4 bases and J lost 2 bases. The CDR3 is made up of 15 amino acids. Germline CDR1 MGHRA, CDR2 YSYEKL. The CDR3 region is CASSLAGGPTDTQYF. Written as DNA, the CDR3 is TGCGCCAGCAGCCTAGCGGGGGGGCCCACAGATACGCAGTATTTT.

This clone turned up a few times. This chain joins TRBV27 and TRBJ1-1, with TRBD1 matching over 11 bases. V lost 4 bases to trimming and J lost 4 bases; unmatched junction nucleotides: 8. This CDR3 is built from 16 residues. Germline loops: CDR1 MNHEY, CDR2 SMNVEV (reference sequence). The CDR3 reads CASSSRTGGLGTEAFF. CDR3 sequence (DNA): TGTGCCAGCAGTTCCCGGACAGGGGGCCTAGGCACTGAAGCTTTCTTT.

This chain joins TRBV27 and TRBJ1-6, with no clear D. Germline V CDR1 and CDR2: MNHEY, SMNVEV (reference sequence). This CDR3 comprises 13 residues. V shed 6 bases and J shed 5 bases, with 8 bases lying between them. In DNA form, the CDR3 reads TGTGCCAGCAGGGCGAGTCATAATTCACCCCTCCACTTT. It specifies CASRASHNSPLHF.

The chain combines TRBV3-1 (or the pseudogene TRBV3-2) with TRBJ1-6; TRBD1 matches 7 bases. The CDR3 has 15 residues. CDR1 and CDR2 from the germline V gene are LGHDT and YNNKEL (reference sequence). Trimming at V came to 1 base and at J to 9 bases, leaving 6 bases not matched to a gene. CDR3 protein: CASSQAQGLGSPLHF. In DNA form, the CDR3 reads TGTGCCAGCAGCCAAGCACAGGGGCTTGGTTCACCCCTCCACTTT.

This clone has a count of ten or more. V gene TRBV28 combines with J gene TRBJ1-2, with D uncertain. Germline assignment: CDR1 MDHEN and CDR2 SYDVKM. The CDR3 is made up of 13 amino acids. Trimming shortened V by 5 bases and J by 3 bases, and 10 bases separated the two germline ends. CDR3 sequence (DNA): TGTGCCAGCAGTCCTGGGAGGGACTATGGCTACACCTTC. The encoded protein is CASSPGRDYGYTF.

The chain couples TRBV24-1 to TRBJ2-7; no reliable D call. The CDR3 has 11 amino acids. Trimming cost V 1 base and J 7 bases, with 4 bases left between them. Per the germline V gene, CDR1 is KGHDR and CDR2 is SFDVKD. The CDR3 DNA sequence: TGTGCCACCAGTGATTTTACAGAGCAGTACTTC. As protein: CATSDFTEQYF.

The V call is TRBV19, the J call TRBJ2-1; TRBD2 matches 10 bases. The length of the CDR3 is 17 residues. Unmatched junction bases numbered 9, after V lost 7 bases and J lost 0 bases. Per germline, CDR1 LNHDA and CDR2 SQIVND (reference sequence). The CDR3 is CASKKREGPSSYNEQFF. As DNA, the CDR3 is TGTGCCAGTAAAAAGCGGGAGGGCCCGAGCTCCTACAATGAGCAGTTCTTC.

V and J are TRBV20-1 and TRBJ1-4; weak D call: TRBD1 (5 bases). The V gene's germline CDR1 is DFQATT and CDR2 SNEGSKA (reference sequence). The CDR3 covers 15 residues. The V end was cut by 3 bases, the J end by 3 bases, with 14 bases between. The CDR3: CSASVPGTANEKLFF. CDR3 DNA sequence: TGCAGTGCTAGTGTTCCTGGGACCGCTAATGAAAAACTGTTTTTT.

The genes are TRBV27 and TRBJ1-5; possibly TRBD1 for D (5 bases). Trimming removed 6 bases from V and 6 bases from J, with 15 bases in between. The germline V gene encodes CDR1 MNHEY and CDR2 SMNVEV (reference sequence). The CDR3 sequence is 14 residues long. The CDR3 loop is CASSGGGSSQPQHF. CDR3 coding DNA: TGTGCCAGCAGCGGGGGAGGGTCCAGTCAGCCCCAGCATTTT.

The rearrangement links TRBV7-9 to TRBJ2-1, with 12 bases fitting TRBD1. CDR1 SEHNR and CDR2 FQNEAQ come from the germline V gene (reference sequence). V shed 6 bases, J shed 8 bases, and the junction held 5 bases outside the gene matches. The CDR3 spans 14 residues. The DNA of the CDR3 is TGTGCCAGCAGACCGGGACAGGGGGCCTATGAGCAGTTCTTC. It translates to CASRPGQGAYEQFF.

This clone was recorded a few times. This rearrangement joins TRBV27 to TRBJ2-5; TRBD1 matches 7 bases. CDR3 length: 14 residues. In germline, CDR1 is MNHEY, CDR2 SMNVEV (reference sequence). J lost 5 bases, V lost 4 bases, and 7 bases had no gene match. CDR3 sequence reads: CASSSPDRAETQYF. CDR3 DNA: TGTGCCAGCAGTTCGCCCGACAGGGCGGAGACCCAGTACTTC.

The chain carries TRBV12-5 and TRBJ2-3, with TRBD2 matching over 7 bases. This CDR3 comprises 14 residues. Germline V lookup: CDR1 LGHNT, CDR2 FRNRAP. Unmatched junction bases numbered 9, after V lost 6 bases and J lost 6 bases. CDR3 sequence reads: CASGIGLDLDTQYF. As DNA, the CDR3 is TGTGCTAGTGGGATCGGACTAGATCTTGATACGCAGTATTTT.

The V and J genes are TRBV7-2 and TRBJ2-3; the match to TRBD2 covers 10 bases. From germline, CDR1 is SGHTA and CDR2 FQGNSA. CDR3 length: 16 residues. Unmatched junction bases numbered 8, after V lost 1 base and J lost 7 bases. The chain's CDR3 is CASSLGGSGGQNTQYF. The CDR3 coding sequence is TGTGCCAGCAGCTTAGGTGGTAGCGGGGGGCAAAATACGCAGTATTTT. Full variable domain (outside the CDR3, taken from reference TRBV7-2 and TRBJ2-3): GAGVSQSPSNKVTEKGKDVELRCDPISGHTALYWYRQSLGQGLEFLIYFQGNSAPDKSGLPSDRFSAERTGGSVSTLTIQRTQQEDSAVYLCASSLGGSGGQNTQYFGPGTRLTVL.

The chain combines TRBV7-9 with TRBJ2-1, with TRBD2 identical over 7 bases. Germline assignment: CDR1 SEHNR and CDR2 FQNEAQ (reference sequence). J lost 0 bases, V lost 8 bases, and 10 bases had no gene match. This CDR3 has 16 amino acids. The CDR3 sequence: CASGDYSGRSYNEQFF. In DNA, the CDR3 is TGTGCCAGCGGCGATTATAGCGGGCGCTCCTACAATGAGCAGTTCTTC.

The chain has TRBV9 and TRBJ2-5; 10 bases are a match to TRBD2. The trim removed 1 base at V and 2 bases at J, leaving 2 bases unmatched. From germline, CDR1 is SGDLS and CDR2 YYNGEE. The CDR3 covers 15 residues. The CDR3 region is CASSVLAGAQETQYF. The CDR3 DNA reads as TGTGCCAGCAGCGTACTAGCGGGGGCACAAGAGACCCAGTACTTC.

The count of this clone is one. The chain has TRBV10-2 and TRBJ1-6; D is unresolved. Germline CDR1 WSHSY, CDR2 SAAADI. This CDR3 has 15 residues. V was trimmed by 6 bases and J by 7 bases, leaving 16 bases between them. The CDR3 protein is CASRSEVSVNSPLHF. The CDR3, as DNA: TGCGCCAGCAGGAGTGAGGTGTCAGTAAATTCACCCCTCCACTTT.

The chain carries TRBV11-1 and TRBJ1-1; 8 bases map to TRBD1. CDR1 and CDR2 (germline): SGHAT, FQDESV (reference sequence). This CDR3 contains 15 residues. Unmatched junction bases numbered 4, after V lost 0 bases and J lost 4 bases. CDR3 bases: TGTGCCAGCAGCTTAGCTTCCACAGGGGGCACTGAAGCTTTCTTT. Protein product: CASSLASTGGTEAFF.